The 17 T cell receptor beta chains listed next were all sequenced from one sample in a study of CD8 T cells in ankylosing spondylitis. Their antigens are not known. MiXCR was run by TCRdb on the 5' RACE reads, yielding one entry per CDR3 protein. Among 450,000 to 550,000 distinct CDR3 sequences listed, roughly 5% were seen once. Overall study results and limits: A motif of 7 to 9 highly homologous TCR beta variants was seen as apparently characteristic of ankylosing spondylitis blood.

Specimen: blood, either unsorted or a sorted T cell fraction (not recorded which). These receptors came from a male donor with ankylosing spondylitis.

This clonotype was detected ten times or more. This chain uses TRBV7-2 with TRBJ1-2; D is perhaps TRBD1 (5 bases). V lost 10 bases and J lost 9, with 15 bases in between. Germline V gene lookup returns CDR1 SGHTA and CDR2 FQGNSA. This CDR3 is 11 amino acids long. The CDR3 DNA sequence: TGTGCCATCGCGACAGTAGATAGCTACACCTTC. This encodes CAIATVDSYTF.

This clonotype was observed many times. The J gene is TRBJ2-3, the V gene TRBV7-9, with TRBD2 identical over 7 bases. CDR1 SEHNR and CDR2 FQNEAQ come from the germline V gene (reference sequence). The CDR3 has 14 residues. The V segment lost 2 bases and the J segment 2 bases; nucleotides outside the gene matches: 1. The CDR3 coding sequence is TGTGCCAGCAGCTTACGGGGGGACACAGATACGCAGTATTTT. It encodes CASSLRGDTDTQYF.

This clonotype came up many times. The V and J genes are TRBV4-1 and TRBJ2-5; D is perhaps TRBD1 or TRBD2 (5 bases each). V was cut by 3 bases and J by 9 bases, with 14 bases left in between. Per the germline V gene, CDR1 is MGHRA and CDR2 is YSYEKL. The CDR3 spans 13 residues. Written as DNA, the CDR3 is TGCGCCAGCAGCCAGGGCCGGGACCCGTCCCAGTACTTC. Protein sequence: CASSQGRDPSQYF.

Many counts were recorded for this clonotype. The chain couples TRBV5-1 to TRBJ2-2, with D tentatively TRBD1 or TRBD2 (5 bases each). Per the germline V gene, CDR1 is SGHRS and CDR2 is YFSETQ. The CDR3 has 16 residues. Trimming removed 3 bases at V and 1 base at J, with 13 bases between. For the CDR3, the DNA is TGCGCCAGCAGCTCGGGACCAGGCATGAACACCGGGGAGCTGTTTTTT. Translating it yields CASSSGPGMNTGELFF.

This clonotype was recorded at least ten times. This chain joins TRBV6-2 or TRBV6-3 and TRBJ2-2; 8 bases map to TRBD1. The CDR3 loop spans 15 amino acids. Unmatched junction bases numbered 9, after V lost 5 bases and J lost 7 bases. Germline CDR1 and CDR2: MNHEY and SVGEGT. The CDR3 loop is CASSARTGFGGELFF. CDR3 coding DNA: TGTGCCAGCAGTGCTCGGACAGGGTTCGGCGGGGAGCTGTTTTTT.

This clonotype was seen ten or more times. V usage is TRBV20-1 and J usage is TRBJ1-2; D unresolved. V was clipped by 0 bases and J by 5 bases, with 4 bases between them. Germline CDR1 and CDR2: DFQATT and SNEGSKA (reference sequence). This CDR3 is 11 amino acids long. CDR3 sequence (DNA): TGCAGTGCTAGAGACGGATATGGCTACACCTTC. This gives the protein CSARDGYGYTF.

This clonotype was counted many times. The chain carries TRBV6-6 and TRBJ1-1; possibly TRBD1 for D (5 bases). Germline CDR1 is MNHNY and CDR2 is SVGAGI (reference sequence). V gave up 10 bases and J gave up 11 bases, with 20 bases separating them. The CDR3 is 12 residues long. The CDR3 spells CATIQGVGIAFF. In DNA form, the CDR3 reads TGTGCCACTATACAAGGGGTAGGGATCGCTTTCTTT.

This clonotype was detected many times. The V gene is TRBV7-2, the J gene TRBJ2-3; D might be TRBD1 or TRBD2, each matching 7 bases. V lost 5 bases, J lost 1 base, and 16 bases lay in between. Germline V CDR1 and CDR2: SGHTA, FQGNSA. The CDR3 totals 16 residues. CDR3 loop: CASSPPGGGRTDTQYF. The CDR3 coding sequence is TGTGCCAGCAGCCCCCCAGGGGGAGGGCGCACAGATACGCAGTATTTT.

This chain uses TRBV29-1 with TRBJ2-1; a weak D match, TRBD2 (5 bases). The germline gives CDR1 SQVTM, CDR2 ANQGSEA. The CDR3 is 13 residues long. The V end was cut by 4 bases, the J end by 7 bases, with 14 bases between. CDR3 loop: CSVGRTTGNEQFF. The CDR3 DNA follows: TGCAGCGTTGGGAGGACGACTGGGAATGAGCAGTTCTTC.

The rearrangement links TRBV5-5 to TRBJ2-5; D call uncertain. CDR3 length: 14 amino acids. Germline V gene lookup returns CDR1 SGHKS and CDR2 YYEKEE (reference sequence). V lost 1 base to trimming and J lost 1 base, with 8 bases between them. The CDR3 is CASSLRPIQETQYF. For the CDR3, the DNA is TGTGCCAGCAGCTTGAGGCCGATCCAAGAGACCCAGTACTTC.

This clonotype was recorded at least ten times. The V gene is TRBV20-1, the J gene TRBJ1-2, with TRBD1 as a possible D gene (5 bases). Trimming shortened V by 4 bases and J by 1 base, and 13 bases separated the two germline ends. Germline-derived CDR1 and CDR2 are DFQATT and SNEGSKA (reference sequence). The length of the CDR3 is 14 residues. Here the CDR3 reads CSAKIPGLNYGYTF. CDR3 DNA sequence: TGCAGTGCTAAGATCCCGGGGCTTAACTATGGCTACACCTTC.

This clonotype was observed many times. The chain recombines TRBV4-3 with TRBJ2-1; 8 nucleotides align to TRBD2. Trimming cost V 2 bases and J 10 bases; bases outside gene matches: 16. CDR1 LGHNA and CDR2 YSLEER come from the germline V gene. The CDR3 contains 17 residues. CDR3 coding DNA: TGCGCCAGCAGCCAATCTGTACAGGCGGGAGGAAAACGGGAGCAGTTCTTC. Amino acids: CASSQSVQAGGKREQFF.

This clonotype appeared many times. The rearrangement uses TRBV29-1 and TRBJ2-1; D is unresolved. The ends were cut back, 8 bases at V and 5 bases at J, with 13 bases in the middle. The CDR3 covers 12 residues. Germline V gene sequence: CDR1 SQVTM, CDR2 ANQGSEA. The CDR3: CSPWTLDNEQFF. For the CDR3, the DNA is TGCAGCCCGTGGACCCTTGACAATGAGCAGTTCTTC.

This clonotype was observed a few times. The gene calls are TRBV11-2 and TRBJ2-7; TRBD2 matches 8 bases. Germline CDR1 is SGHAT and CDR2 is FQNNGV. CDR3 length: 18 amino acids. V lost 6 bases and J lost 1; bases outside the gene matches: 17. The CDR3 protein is CASSSRTGFTSGSYEQYF. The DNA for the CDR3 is TGTGCCAGCAGTTCACGAACGGGTTTTACTAGCGGATCCTACGAGCAGTACTTC.

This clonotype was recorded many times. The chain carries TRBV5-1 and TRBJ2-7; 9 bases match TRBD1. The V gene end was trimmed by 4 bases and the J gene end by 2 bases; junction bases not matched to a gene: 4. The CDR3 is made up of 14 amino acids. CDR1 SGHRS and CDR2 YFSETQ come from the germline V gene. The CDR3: CASSLRTGAYEQYF. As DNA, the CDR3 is TGCGCCAGCAGCCTTAGGACAGGGGCCTACGAGCAGTACTTC.

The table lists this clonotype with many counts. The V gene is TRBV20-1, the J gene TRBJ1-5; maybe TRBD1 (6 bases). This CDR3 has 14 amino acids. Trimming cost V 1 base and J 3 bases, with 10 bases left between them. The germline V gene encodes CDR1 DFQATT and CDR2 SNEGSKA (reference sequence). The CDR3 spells CSARVRGYNQPQHF. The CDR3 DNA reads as TGCAGTGCTAGAGTCAGGGGATACAATCAGCCCCAGCATTTT.

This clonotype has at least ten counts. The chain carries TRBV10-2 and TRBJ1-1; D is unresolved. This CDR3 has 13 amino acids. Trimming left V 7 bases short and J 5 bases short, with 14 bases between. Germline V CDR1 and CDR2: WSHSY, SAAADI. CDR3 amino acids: CASNMIWTTEAFF. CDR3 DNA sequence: TGCGCCAGCAATATGATCTGGACGACTGAAGCTTTCTTT.